This T cell receptor beta chain was sequenced for a study of blood T cell repertoires in COVID-19. Authors' processing steps: Amplification from reference gene primers served as the basis for estimated nucleated cell counts. The table came from immunoSEQ multiplex PCR; TCRdb's copy has only in-frame clones and leaves some out. That table gives V, J and clone size, and the DNA gave D and trimming. The sample comprises some 220,000 clones, over 60% of which are singletons, and under 8.5% rests with the top ten. CDR1 is SGHKS, CDR2 YYEKEE, per germline (reference sequence). V lost 2 bases, J lost 1 base, and 12 bases lay in between. The CDR3 extends over 16 amino acids.

The V call is TRBV5-5, the J call TRBJ2-2; maybe TRBD1 (6 bases). The sequenced material came from peripheral blood. This sequence was found in a woman in her 70s with acute or convalescent COVID-19. The CDR3, as DNA: TGTGCCAGCAGCTTTCTGGCAGGGGAGAACACCGGGGAGCTGTTTTTT. Protein sequence: CASSFLAGENTGELFF.